This T cell receptor beta chain is from a study of blood T cell repertoires in COVID-19. At the level of the study: Acute-phase and convalescent COVID-19 samples originated in the United States, Italy and Spain. The cDNA or gDNA used as material had been derived from T cells, B-cell-depleted T cells, or PBMCs.

Clones were read by immunoSEQ multiplex PCR, and TCRdb kept only the in-frame ones, dropping some. Of more than 150,000 clones listed, about 87% were seen once; the top ten hold under 0.7%. Those enrolled in Seattle joined during active infection and were followed longitudinally afterward. The CDR3 has 18 residues. Germline loops: CDR1 MRHNA, CDR2 SNTAGT. V lost 0 bases to trimming and J lost 4 bases; unmatched junction nucleotides: 8. The sample was peripheral blood. This chain uses TRBV6-4 with TRBJ2-2; the match to TRBD2 covers 10 bases. This TCR was recovered from a man in his sixties with COVID-19, enrolled during active disease. Written as DNA, the CDR3 is TGTGCCAGCAGTGACTCGTATCTAGCGGGAGTTGGCACCGGGGAGCTGTTTTTT. Residues: CASSDSYLAGVGTGELFF.